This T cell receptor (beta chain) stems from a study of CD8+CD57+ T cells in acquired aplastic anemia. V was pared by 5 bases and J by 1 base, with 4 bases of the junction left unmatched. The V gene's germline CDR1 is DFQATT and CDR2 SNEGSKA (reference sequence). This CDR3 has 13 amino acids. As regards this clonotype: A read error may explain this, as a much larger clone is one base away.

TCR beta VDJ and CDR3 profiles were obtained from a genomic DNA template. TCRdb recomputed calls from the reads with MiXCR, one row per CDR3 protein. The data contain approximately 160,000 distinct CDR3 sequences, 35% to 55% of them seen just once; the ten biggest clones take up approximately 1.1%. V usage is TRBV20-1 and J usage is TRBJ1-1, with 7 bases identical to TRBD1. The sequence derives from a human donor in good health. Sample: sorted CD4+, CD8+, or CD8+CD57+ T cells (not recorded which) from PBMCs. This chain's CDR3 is CSAFGTANTEAFF. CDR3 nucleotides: TGCAGTGCTTTCGGGACAGCGAACACTGAAGCTTTCTTT.